This T cell receptor (beta chain) is drawn from a study of cytomegalovirus exposure and HLA in healthy donors. Study background: About 83 million unique TCRs from HLA-typed donors made up an early data release.

The CDR3 covers 13 residues. The V end was cut by 2 bases, the J end by 1 base, with 7 bases between. Germline values: CDR1 SGDLS, CDR2 YYNGEE. PCR was performed using 60 Vbeta and 13 Jbeta primers. How the authors handled the data: In a later analysis, 75 million to 85 million unique TCR beta chains included roughly 11 million shared by two or more donors. Produced via immunoSEQ multiplex PCR; TCRdb's table is partial and in-frame only. From that table come the V and J calls and clone size; the DNA was used to work out D and trimming. The top ten clones hold approximately 8.4% of a sample with a few hundred thousand clones, approximately 80% of them seen once. The donors, nominally healthy at sampling, likely had unrecorded immune exposures. For this clone: The sample carries other DNA sequences with the same CDR3.

V and J are TRBV9 and TRBJ2-7, with D unclear. This TCR was sampled from a woman in her fifties or sixties in good health and CMV-seropositive. Material for sequencing was PBMCs. CDR3 residues: CASSVGSSYEQYF. Written as DNA, the CDR3 is TGTGCCAGCAGCGTTGGTAGTTCCTACGAGCAGTACTTC.